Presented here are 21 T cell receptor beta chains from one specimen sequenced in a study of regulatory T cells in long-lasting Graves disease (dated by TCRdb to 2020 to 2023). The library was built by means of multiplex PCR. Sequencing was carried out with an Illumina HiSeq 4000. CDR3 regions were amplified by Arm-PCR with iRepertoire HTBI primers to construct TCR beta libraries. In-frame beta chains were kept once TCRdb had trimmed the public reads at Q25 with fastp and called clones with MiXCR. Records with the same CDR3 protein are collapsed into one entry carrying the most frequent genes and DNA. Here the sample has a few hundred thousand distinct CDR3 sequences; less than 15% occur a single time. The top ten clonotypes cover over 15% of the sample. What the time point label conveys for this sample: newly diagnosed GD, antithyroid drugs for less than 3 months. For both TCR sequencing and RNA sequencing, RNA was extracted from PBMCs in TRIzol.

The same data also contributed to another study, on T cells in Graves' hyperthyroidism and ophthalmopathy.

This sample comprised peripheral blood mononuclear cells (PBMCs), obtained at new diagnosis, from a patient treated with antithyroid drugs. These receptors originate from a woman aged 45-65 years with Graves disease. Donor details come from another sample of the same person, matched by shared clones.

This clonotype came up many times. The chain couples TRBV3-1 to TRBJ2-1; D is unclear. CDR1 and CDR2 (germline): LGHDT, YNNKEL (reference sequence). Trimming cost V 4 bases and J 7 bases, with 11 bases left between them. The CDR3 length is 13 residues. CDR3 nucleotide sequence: TGTGCCAGCAGCCCGAGTGCTACGAATGAGCAGTTCTTC. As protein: CASSPSATNEQFF.

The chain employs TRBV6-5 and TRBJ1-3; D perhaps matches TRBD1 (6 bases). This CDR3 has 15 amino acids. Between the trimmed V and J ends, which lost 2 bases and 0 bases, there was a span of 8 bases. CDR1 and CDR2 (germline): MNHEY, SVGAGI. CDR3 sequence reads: CASSYLQGSGNTIYF. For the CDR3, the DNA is TGTGCCAGCAGTTACCTACAGGGCTCTGGAAACACCATATATTTT.

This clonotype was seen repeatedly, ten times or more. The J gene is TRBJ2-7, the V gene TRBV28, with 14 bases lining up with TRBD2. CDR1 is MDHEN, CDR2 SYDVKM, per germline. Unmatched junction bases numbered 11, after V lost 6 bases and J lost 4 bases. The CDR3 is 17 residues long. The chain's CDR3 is CASRSAPGLAGDYEQYF. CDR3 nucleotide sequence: TGTGCCAGCAGATCCGCGCCGGGACTAGCGGGAGATTACGAGCAGTACTTC.

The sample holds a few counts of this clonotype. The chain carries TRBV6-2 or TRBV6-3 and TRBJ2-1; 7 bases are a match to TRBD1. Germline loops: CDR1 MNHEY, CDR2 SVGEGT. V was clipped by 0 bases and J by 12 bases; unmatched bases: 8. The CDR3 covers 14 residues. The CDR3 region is CASSYSQTGDRQFF. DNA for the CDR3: TGTGCCAGCAGTTACTCACAAACAGGGGATCGGCAGTTCTTC.

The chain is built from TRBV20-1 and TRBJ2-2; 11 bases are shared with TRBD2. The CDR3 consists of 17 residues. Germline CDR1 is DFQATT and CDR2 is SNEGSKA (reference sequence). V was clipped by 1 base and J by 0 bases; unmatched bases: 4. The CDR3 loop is CSARGTSGSANTGELFF. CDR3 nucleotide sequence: TGCAGTGCTAGAGGAACTAGCGGGAGTGCGAACACCGGGGAGCTGTTTTTT.

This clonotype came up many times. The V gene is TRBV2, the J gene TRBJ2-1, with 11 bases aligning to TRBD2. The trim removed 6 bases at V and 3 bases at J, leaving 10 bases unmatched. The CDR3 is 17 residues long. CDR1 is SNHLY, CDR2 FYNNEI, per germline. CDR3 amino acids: CASRDILGLAVYNEQFF. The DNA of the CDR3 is TGTGCCAGCAGGGATATATTGGGACTAGCGGTCTACAATGAGCAGTTCTTC.

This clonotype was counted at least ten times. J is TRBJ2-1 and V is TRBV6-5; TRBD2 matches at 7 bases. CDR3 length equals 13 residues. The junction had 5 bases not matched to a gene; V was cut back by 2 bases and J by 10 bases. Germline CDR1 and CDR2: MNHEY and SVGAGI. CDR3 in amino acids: CASSYGRAREQFF. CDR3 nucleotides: TGTGCCAGCAGTTACGGGAGGGCTAGGGAGCAGTTCTTC.

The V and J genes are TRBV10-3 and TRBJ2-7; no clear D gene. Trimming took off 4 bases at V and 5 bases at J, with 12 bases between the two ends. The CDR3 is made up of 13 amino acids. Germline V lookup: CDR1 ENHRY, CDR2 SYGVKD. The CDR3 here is CAISAGARDEQYF. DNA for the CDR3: TGTGCCATCAGTGCCGGCGCCCGGGACGAGCAGTACTTC.

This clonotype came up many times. The CDR3 DNA reads TGTGCCACCAGTGACCAGAGAGATACGCAGTATTTT. This sequence encodes CATSDQRDTQYF. The chain is built from TRBV24-1 and TRBJ2-3, with no clear D. The germline V gene encodes CDR1 KGHDR and CDR2 SFDVKD. The CDR3 loop spans 12 amino acids. The V end was cut by 4 bases, the J end by 5 bases, with 6 bases between.

CDR3 sequence reads: CASSLPQGGNEQFF. The CDR3 DNA follows: TGCGCCAGCAGCTTGCCCCAGGGAGGCAATGAGCAGTTCTTC. The chain is built from TRBV5-1 and TRBJ2-1; a possible D gene is TRBD2 (6 bases). V was cut by 1 base and J by 6 bases, with 11 bases left in between. The CDR3 has 14 residues. Germline V gene data show CDR1 as SGHRS and CDR2 as YFSETQ.

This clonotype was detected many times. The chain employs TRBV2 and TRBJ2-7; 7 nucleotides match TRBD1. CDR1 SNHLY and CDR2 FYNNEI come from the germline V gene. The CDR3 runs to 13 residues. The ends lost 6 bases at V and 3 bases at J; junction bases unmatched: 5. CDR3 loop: CASRSGTDYEQYF. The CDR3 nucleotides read TGTGCCAGCAGATCCGGGACAGACTACGAGCAGTACTTC.

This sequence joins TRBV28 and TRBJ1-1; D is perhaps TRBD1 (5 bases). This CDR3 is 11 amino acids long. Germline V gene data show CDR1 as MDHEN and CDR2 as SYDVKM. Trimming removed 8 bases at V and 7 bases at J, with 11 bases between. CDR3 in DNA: TGTGCCAGCCTTACAAGGGGTGAAGCTTTCTTT. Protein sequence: CASLTRGEAFF.

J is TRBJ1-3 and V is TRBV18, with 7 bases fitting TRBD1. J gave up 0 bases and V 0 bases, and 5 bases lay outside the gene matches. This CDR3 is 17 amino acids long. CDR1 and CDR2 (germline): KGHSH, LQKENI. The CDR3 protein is CASSPPSTGSSGNTIYF. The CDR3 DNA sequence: TGTGCCAGCTCACCACCTTCGACAGGGAGCTCTGGAAACACCATATATTTT.

DNA of the CDR3: TGCGCCAGCAGCTTGCCCAGCGCCTACAATGAGCAGTTCTTC. The encoded protein is CASSLPSAYNEQFF. The V call is TRBV5-1, the J call TRBJ2-1; D gene ambiguous. The CDR3 totals 14 residues. The V gene lost 1 base and the J gene lost 2 bases, with 7 bases spanning the gap. Per the germline V gene, CDR1 is SGHRS and CDR2 is YFSETQ.

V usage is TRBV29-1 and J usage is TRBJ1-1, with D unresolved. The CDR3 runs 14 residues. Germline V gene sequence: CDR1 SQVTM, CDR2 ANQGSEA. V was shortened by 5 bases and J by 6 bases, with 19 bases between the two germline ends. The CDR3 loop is CSVLLLATRAEAFF. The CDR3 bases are TGCAGCGTTCTTTTGCTAGCGACAAGGGCTGAAGCTTTCTTT.

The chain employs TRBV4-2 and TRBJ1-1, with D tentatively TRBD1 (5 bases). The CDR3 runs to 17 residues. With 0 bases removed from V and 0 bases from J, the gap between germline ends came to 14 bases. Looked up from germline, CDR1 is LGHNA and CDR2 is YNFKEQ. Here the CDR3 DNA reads TGTGCCAGCAGCCAAGAATGGCAGGGAGGGGTGAACACTGAAGCTTTCTTT. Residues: CASSQEWQGGVNTEAFF.

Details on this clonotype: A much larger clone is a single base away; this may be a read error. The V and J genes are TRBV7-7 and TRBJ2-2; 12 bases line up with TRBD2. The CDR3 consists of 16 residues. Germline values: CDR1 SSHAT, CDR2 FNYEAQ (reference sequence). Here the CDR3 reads CAGSLGGLAGTGELFF. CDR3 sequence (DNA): TGTGCTGGCAGCTTAGGGGGACTAGCGGGCACCGGGGAGCTGTTTTTT.

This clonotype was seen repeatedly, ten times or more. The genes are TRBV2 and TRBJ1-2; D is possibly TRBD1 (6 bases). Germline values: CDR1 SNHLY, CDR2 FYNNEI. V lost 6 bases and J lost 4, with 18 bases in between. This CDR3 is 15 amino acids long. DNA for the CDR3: TGTGCCAGCAGGGCCGACAGGCTGGAGGGCTATGGCTACACCTTC. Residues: CASRADRLEGYGYTF.

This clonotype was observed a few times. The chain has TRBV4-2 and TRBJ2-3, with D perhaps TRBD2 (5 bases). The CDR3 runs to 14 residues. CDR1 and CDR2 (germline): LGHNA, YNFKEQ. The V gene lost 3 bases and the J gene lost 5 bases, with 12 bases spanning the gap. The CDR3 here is CASSHTTEGDTQYF. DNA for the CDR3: TGTGCCAGCAGCCACACGACCGAGGGAGATACGCAGTATTTT.

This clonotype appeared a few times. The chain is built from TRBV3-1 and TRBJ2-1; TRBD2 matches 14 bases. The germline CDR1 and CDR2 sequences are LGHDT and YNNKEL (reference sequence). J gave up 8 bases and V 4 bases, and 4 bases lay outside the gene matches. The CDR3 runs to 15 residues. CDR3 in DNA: TGTGCCAGCAGCCGGGGGACTAGCGGGAGTTATGAGCAGTTCTTC. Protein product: CASSRGTSGSYEQFF.

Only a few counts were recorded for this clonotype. Written as DNA, the CDR3 is TGTGCCACCAGTGATCCCTCGGGGTTCTTCCACTTT. Its translation is CATSDPSGFFHF. This chain uses TRBV24-1 with TRBJ1-6; no clear D gene. Germline lookup yields CDR1 KGHDR and CDR2 SFDVKD. The CDR3 is made up of 12 amino acids. V lost 3 bases to trimming and J lost 17 bases, with 13 bases between them.